The 15 T cell receptor beta chains below all came from one sample that was sequenced in a study of T-cell memory formation after mild COVID-19. TCRdb reprocessed the 5' RACE reads via MiXCR and lists one record per CDR3 protein. Seen here are around 250,000 distinct CDR3 sequences, around 15% observed once, and the top ten hold around 20%. Sequencing used PBMCs or a T cell subset sorted from them (not recorded which). The receptor set was obtained from a man younger than 30 who had mild COVID-19 (a few samples of this study predate the infection). Cell type and time point are not known.

This clonotype was picked up many times. The chain combines TRBV4-2 with TRBJ2-7; 9 nucleotides match TRBD1. Germline loops: CDR1 LGHNA, CDR2 YNFKEQ. Trimming at V came to 1 base and at J to 2 bases, leaving 9 bases not matched to a gene. The CDR3 runs 17 residues. CDR3 in DNA: TGTGCCAGCAGCCAAGTGTCGGGACAGGGAGGAACCTACGAGCAGTACTTC. This encodes CASSQVSGQGGTYEQYF.

The chain employs TRBV6-1 and TRBJ2-5; 8 nucleotides match TRBD2. CDR3 length: 13 residues. The V segment lost 6 bases and the J segment 5 bases; nucleotides outside the gene matches: 5. CDR1 is MNHNS, CDR2 SASEGT, per germline. As DNA, the CDR3 is TGTGCCAGCAGGCCGGGGGGGCAGGAGACCCAGTACTTC. Protein product: CASRPGGQETQYF.

This clonotype has only a few counts. The J gene is TRBJ2-3, the V gene TRBV5-1; 10 nucleotides line up with TRBD1. With 4 bases clipped from V and 1 base from J, the junction kept 6 bases outside the gene matches. The CDR3 has 16 residues. Germline V CDR1 and CDR2: SGHRS, YFSETQ. CDR3 bases: TGCGCCAGCAGCAACTCCGGGACAGGGGGCACAGATACGCAGTATTTT. Translating gives CASSNSGTGGTDTQYF.

V and J are TRBV6-5 and TRBJ2-3; no definite D call. V was pared by 6 bases and J by 4 bases, with 11 bases between. Germline-derived CDR1 and CDR2 are MNHEY and SVGAGI. This CDR3 comprises 13 residues. The CDR3 loop is CASRPHYSDTQYF. CDR3 DNA sequence: TGTGCCAGCAGGCCTCACTACTCAGATACGCAGTATTTT.

This clonotype has more than one count but fewer than ten. Relative to the germline gene, one junction end is altered; a read error may explain this. This rearrangement joins TRBV29-1 to TRBJ1-5, with 11 bases lining up with TRBD1. The CDR3 covers 16 residues. Germline V gene lookup returns CDR1 SQVTM and CDR2 ANQGSEA. The CDR3: CSVEVSGQGGDQPQHF. CDR3 DNA sequence: TGCAGCGTGGAAGTCTCGGGACAGGGGGGCGATCAGCCCCAGCATTTT. Combining the CDR3 with reference TRBV29-1 and TRBJ1-5 gives the whole variable domain SAVISQKPSRDICQRGTSLTIQCQVDSQVTMMFWYRQQPGQSLTLIATANQGSEATYESGFVIDKFPISRPNLTFSTLTVSNMSPEDSSIYLCSVEVSGQGGDQPQHFGDGTRLSIL.

J is TRBJ1-2 and V is TRBV2; 7 bases fit TRBD1. The J segment lost 5 bases and the V segment lost 6 bases, leaving 6 bases of the junction unmatched. The CDR3 is 13 residues long. The V gene's germline CDR1 is SNHLY and CDR2 FYNNEI. The CDR3 DNA reads TGTGCCAGCAGCCCCGACAGGGTGTATGGCTACACCTTC. This encodes CASSPDRVYGYTF.

This clonotype turned up a few times. The gene calls are TRBV5-1 and TRBJ2-5; D is perhaps TRBD2 (6 bases). Germline lookup yields CDR1 SGHRS and CDR2 YFSETQ. V gave up 3 bases and J gave up 3 bases, with 12 bases separating them. The CDR3 consists of 14 residues. The CDR3 loop reads CASSSSGPEETQYF. CDR3 nucleotide sequence: TGCGCCAGCAGCTCGAGCGGGCCTGAAGAGACCCAGTACTTC.

The chain links TRBV29-1 to TRBJ1-2; 9 bases agree with TRBD1. Looked up from germline, CDR1 is SQVTM and CDR2 is ANQGSEA. Losses at the gene ends were 3 bases for V and 9 bases for J; bases not matched to a gene: 8. The CDR3 sequence is 13 residues long. As DNA, the CDR3 is TGCAGCGTTGAGCCGGGACAGGGTATAAGCTACACCTTC. Amino acid sequence: CSVEPGQGISYTF.

The table lists this clonotype with a few counts. The rearrangement uses TRBV7-9 and TRBJ2-1; D unclear. The CDR3 has 12 amino acids. V was shortened by 5 bases and J by 8 bases, with 10 bases between the two germline ends. Germline V gene sequence: CDR1 SEHNR, CDR2 FQNEAQ (reference sequence). The DNA for the CDR3 is TGTGCCAGCAGCATAAGGGTGGATGAGCAGTTCTTC. Protein product: CASSIRVDEQFF.

This clonotype has more than one count but fewer than ten. The chain uses TRBV3-1 and TRBJ1-5, with D maybe TRBD1 (5 bases). V gave up 2 bases and J gave up 2 bases, with 7 bases separating them. The CDR3 contains 14 residues. Germline V lookup: CDR1 LGHDT, CDR2 YNNKEL (reference sequence). This CDR3 reads CASSQWGGNQPQHF. The CDR3 region has the DNA TGTGCCAGCAGCCAATGGGGGGGCAATCAGCCCCAGCATTTT.

The genes are TRBV30 and TRBJ1-1; a possible D gene is TRBD1 (5 bases). The CDR3 runs 13 residues. Per germline, CDR1 GTSNPN and CDR2 SVGIG (reference sequence). Trimming removed 8 bases from V and 0 bases from J, with 13 bases in between. The CDR3 DNA follows: TGTGCCCCCAACGAAGGGGTGAACACTGAAGCTTTCTTT. Amino acids: CAPNEGVNTEAFF.

The gene calls are TRBV12-3 or TRBV12-4 and TRBJ2-1; the match to TRBD2 covers 7 bases. Losses at the gene ends were 1 base for V and 4 bases for J; bases not matched to a gene: 4. The CDR3 extends over 15 amino acids. The CDR3 DNA reads as TGTGCCAGCAGTTTAGTACTGGGACTATACAATGAGCAGTTCTTC. The encoded protein is CASSLVLGLYNEQFF.

This clonotype was seen only a few times. The V call is TRBV20-1, the J call TRBJ2-1; TRBD1 aligns across 7 bases. The CDR3 has 15 amino acids. V was clipped by 2 bases and J by 3 bases; unmatched bases: 7. CDR1 is DFQATT, CDR2 SNEGSKA, per germline (reference sequence). In DNA, the CDR3 is TGCAGTGCTAGACCCCAGGGGGTTAGCTACAATGAGCAGTTCTTC. Residues: CSARPQGVSYNEQFF.

The rearrangement uses TRBV12-3 or TRBV12-4 and TRBJ2-1; D not certain. V gave up 5 bases and J gave up 4 bases, with 9 bases separating them. There are 13 residues in the CDR3. The CDR3 loop reads CASSLRQYNEQFF. In nucleotides, the CDR3 is TGTGCCAGCAGTCTCCGGCAATACAATGAGCAGTTCTTC.

The rearrangement uses TRBV12-3 or TRBV12-4 and TRBJ2-7; possibly TRBD2 for D (5 bases). The CDR3 covers 15 residues. V lost 6 bases, J lost 3 bases, and 18 bases lay in between. The CDR3 spells CASSRTQYGYYEQYF. In DNA form, the CDR3 reads TGTGCCAGCAGCCGGACTCAATACGGCTACTACGAGCAGTACTTC.